The 24 T cell receptor beta chains below all came from one sample that was sequenced in a study of tumor-infiltrating lymphocytes in oesophageal squamous cell carcinoma. Each CDR3 protein is one row after TCRdb ran MiXCR on the PCR reads. The sample contains around 12,000 distinct CDR3 sequences, over 50% of which appear only once. The sequencing sample was made of esophageal tumor tissue. These receptors were collected from a female donor with esophageal squamous cell carcinoma.

A note on this clonotype: One end of the junction is discordant with germline, which a read error may explain. The chain links TRBV7-8 to TRBJ1-6; tentative D call: TRBD1 (5 bases). Germline lookup yields CDR1 SGHVS and CDR2 FQNEAQ. The CDR3 extends over 15 amino acids. CDR3 protein: CASSPVGAFVYEQYF. CDR3 DNA: TGTGCCAGCAGCCCTGTTGGGGCGTTTGTTTACGAGCAGTACTTT.

This clonotype was recorded only once. The rearrangement uses TRBV28 and TRBJ2-5; the D is unclear. V was pared by 3 bases and J by 7 bases, with 15 bases between. This CDR3 has 14 amino acids. The germline gives CDR1 MDHEN, CDR2 SYDVKM. CDR3: CASSFVPLELTQYF. The CDR3 nucleotides read TGTGCCAGCAGTTTCGTTCCGTTAGAACTGACCCAGTACTTC.

This clonotype has only a few counts. This could be a read error, since a much larger clone is one nucleotide away. This chain uses TRBV13 with TRBJ2-5, with D perhaps TRBD1 or TRBD2 (5 bases each). The germline V gene has CDR1 PRHDT and CDR2 FYEKMQ (reference sequence). Trimming cost V 3 bases and J 11 bases, with 19 bases left between them. The CDR3 sequence is 14 residues long. The CDR3 DNA is TGTGCCAGCAGCTTCGGGGCCCCCTACAATGAGCAGTACTTC. Its protein is CASSFGAPYNEQYF.

The V gene is TRBV6-2 or TRBV6-3, the J gene TRBJ2-7; D ambiguous. The DNA end lines up better with TRBJ2-5; the J call may be wrong. Per germline, CDR1 MNHEY and CDR2 SVGEGT. The CDR3 loop spans 13 amino acids. Here the CDR3 reads CASSYSVQETQYF. CDR3 bases: TGTGCCAGCAGTTACTCGGTCCAAGAGACCCAGTACTTC.

The rearrangement links TRBV6-5 to TRBJ2-1; D ambiguous. Between the trimmed V and J ends, which lost 5 bases and 4 bases, there was a span of 9 bases. The CDR3 covers 13 residues. Germline V CDR1 and CDR2: MNHEY, SVGAGI. CDR3 bases: TGTGCCAGCAGTGAGACACATTACAATGAGCAGTTCTTC. Translated, it gives CASSETHYNEQFF.

The V gene is TRBV12-5, the J gene TRBJ2-4; D remains unclear. The assigned J gene may be wrong: the sequence end matches TRBJ2-1 better. Per germline, CDR1 LGHNT and CDR2 FRNRAP. CDR3 length: 14 residues. CDR3 in DNA: TGTGCTAGTGGTTTGGTAGGTAGCTCAGATGAGCAGTTCTTC. It is translated as CASGLVGSSDEQFF.

The chain couples TRBV7-6 to TRBJ2-5; no clear D gene. There are 15 residues in the CDR3. The germline V gene has CDR1 SGHVS and CDR2 FNYEAQ. Trimming removed 0 bases at V and 11 bases at J, with 19 bases between. DNA of the CDR3: TGTGCCAGCAGCTTAGCGGCGGAATCCTACAATGAGCAGTACTTC. Translated: CASSLAAESYNEQYF.

This clonotype appeared many times. The rearrangement uses TRBV5-1 and TRBJ2-3, with TRBD1 matching 8 bases. J lost 5 bases, V lost 3 bases, and 8 bases had no gene match. Germline V gene sequence: CDR1 SGHRS, CDR2 YFSETQ. The CDR3 has 15 amino acids. The CDR3 sequence is CASSSDREAGDTQYF. In DNA form, the CDR3 reads TGCGCCAGCAGCTCGGACAGGGAAGCGGGAGATACGCAGTATTTT.

As to this clonotype: This could be a read error, since a much larger clone is one nucleotide away. This likely comes from a read error, as the CDR3 has no conserved phenylalanine or tryptophan at its end. V gene TRBV7-8 combines with J gene TRBJ1-2; 9 bases map to TRBD1. The J call may be in error: the DNA end matches TRBJ2-1 better. Germline V CDR1 and CDR2: SGHVS, FQNEAQ. The CDR3 contains 16 residues. CDR3 coding DNA: TGTGCCAGCAGCTTAGGCTGGGGACAGGGATACAATGAGCAGTTCTTA. As protein: CASSLGWGQGYNEQFL.

J is TRBJ2-7 and V is TRBV7-9; 10 positions match TRBD2. The CDR3 covers 14 residues. J lost 6 bases, V lost 5 bases, and 7 bases had no gene match. Per germline, CDR1 SEHNR and CDR2 FQNEAQ (reference sequence). CDR3 in amino acids: CASSPPGTSVEQYF. For the CDR3, the DNA is TGTGCCAGCAGCCCCCCCGGGACTAGCGTCGAGCAGTACTTC.

This clonotype occurred many times. The chain combines TRBV7-2 with TRBJ2-7, with TRBD2 identical over 13 bases. Germline CDR1 is SGHTA and CDR2 is FQGNSA. CDR3 length equals 18 residues. V was pared by 4 bases and J by 0 bases, with 9 bases of the junction left unmatched. CDR3 sequence (DNA): TGTGCCAGCAGCTCCGGACTAGCGGGAGCGTCTATCTCCTACGAGCAGTACTTC. Translated, it gives CASSSGLAGASISYEQYF.

The J gene is TRBJ2-3, the V gene TRBV7-4; D unclear. This CDR3 contains 12 residues. The V and J ends lost 5 bases and 3 bases respectively, with 6 bases between them. CDR1 is SGHVT, CDR2 SQSDAQ, per germline. CDR3 sequence (DNA): TGTGCCAGCAGCCCTGAAACAGATACGCAGTATTTT. Residues: CASSPETDTQYF.

This clonotype was seen a single time. The V and J genes are TRBV27 and TRBJ2-5; possible D gene TRBD2, 6 bases. Germline loops: CDR1 MNHEY, CDR2 SMNVEV (reference sequence). This CDR3 contains 17 residues. Trimming took 0 bases from V and 2 from J, leaving 16 bases between them. CDR3 amino acids: CASSLSWTEGLQETQYF. In nucleotides, the CDR3 is TGTGCCAGCAGTTTATCGTGGACGGAGGGTTTACAAGAGACCCAGTACTTC.

V usage is TRBV7-9 and J usage is TRBJ2-1; 8 positions agree with TRBD2. CDR3 length: 14 amino acids. CDR1 SEHNR and CDR2 FQNEAQ come from the germline V gene (reference sequence). After removal of 1 base from V and 4 bases from J, the junction contained 0 bases not matched to a gene. The CDR3 protein is CASSLGLAYNEQFF. The DNA for the CDR3 is TGTGCCAGCAGCTTAGGACTAGCGTACAATGAGCAGTTCTTC.

This clonotype was recorded many times. Here the CDR3 reads CATSRPPAGRRHTGELFF. In DNA, the CDR3 is TGTGCCACCAGTAGGCCGCCGGCAGGGCGTCGACACACCGGGGAGCTGTTTTTT. V and J are TRBV24-1 and TRBJ2-2; tentatively, D is TRBD1 (5 bases). Looked up from germline, CDR1 is KGHDR and CDR2 is SFDVKD. The CDR3 covers 18 residues. With 6 bases removed from V and 3 bases from J, the gap between germline ends came to 22 bases.

The CDR3 nucleotides read TGTGCCAGCAGTCCCCGACAGGGGGTAATAGTGGGGACCGGGGAGCTGTTTTTT. It codes for CASSPRQGVIVGTGELFF. The chain recombines TRBV7-2 with TRBJ2-2; 9 positions match TRBD1. V was clipped by 6 bases and J by 5 bases; unmatched bases: 16. The CDR3 is 18 amino acids. CDR1 SGHTA and CDR2 FQGNSA come from the germline V gene. Full variable domain (rest looked up from reference TRBV7-2 and TRBJ2-2): GAGVSQSPSNKVTEKGKDVELRCDPISGHTALYWYRQSLGQGLEFLIYFQGNSAPDKSGLPSDRFSAERTGGSVSTLTIQRTQQEDSAVYLCASSPRQGVIVGTGELFFGEGSRLTVL.

This chain joins TRBV7-3 and TRBJ2-1; 16 bases align to TRBD2. The J call may be faulty, since TRBJ2-7 better matches the DNA end. The CDR3 covers 17 residues. Germline V gene sequence: CDR1 SGHTA, CDR2 FQGTGA. For the CDR3, the DNA is TGTGCCAGCAGCCGACTTACGGGACTAGCGGGAGGGAATGAGCAGTACTTC. It codes for CASSRLTGLAGGNEQYF.

This chain connects TRBV7-2 to TRBJ2-1, with 10 bases identical to TRBD2. The CDR3 spans 15 residues. Trimming cost V 5 bases and J 10 bases; bases outside gene matches: 11. Per the germline V gene, CDR1 is SGHTA and CDR2 is FQGNSA. Written as DNA, the CDR3 is TGTGCCAGCAGCCAGCAAGCGGGAGGGTCCTACGAGCAGTTCTTC. This encodes CASSQQAGGSYEQFF.

In its sample, this clonotype was seen many times. V is TRBV9 and J is TRBJ2-5; maybe TRBD2 (6 bases). The assigned J gene may be wrong: the sequence end matches TRBJ2-7 better. From germline, CDR1 is SGDLS and CDR2 YYNGEE. The CDR3 spans 17 residues. The CDR3 DNA reads TGTGCCAGCAGCGTAGGGGGGTCGGGACTCTCACTATACGAGCAGTACTTC. The encoded protein is CASSVGGSGLSLYEQYF.

The chain links TRBV7-6 to TRBJ2-1, with no clear D. Germline V gives CDR1 SGHVS, CDR2 FNYEAQ. V lost 4 bases and J 9 bases, leaving 10 bases between the germline ends. CDR3 size: 12 residues. The CDR3, as DNA: TGTGCCAGCAGCTCCCGAACGGGTGAGCAGTTCTTC. Encoded protein: CASSSRTGEQFF.

In this sample, this clonotype turned up a few times. V is TRBV7-2 and J is TRBJ2-5; D not certain. The CDR3 totals 13 residues. Trimming took off 4 bases at V and 2 bases at J, with 8 bases between the two ends. CDR1 and CDR2 (germline): SGHTA, FQGNSA. As DNA, the CDR3 is TGTGCCAGCAGCTCACTGACACAAGAGACCCAGTACTTC. Its translation: CASSSLTQETQYF. Using reference TRBV7-2 and TRBJ2-5 for the parts outside the CDR3, the full variable domain is GAGVSQSPSNKVTEKGKDVELRCDPISGHTALYWYRQSLGQGLEFLIYFQGNSAPDKSGLPSDRFSAERTGGSVSTLTIQRTQQEDSAVYLCASSSLTQETQYFGPGTRLLVL.

CDR3 sequence (DNA): TGTGCCAGCAGCGACCTCTCTGCCGTAAAAGCTTTCTTT. It is translated as CASSDLSAVKAFF. The chain is built from TRBV7-6 and TRBJ1-1; D is unresolved. The CDR3 loop spans 13 amino acids. Germline V gene lookup returns CDR1 SGHVS and CDR2 FNYEAQ. With 5 bases removed from V and 9 bases from J, the gap between germline ends came to 16 bases.

This clonotype was counted once. This CDR3 is CASSRGQGNTEAFF. The DNA of the CDR3 is TGTGCCAGCAGCCGGGGACAGGGAAACACTGAAGCTTTCTTT. The chain joins TRBV7-6 to TRBJ2-3; TRBD1 agrees at 9 bases. The J call may be mistaken, given a closer DNA end match to TRBJ1-1. The CDR3 is 14 residues long. CDR1 SGHVS and CDR2 FNYEAQ come from the germline V gene.

The chain carries TRBV6-6 and TRBJ2-7; possibly TRBD2 for D (5 bases). The CDR3 is 14 amino acids. CDR1 is MNHNY and CDR2 is SVGAGI in the germline V gene (reference sequence). Trimming took off 7 bases at V and 4 bases at J, with 17 bases between the two ends. CDR3 DNA sequence: TGTGCCAGCAAATATCCCGGCACTAGTTACGAGCAGTACTTC. Translated, it gives CASKYPGTSYEQYF.